The 26 T cell receptor beta chains presented below share a single source sample, sequenced in a study of T cells in Graves' hyperthyroidism and ophthalmopathy. From RNA transcripts, TCR beta CDR3 regions were amplified. When the TCR CDR3 underwent first-round RT-PCR, the HTBI primer set was used. TCRdb reanalysed the multiplex PCR reads using MiXCR and keeps one entry per CDR3 protein. Of more than 300,000 distinct CDR3 sequences in the sample, roughly a sixth are singletons; the top ten hold around a third. Source material: blood. The receptors originated from a woman in her 30s with Graves' hyperthyroidism that later progressed to Graves' ophthalmopathy.

At least ten counts were recorded for this clonotype. The chain combines TRBV4-2 with TRBJ1-2; D gene uncertain. V was pared by 0 bases and J by 0 bases, with 20 bases between. The CDR3 totals 19 residues. In germline, CDR1 is LGHNA, CDR2 YNFKEQ. The CDR3 DNA reads as TGTGCCAGCAGCCAAGATAAGTCGGCGTATGGGGAAGCTAACTATGGCTACACCTTC. Its protein product is CASSQDKSAYGEANYGYTF.

This clonotype came up many times. The chain combines TRBV7-2 with TRBJ2-7, with 9 bases matching TRBD1. Germline V gene sequence: CDR1 SGHTA, CDR2 FQGNSA. The CDR3 loop spans 14 amino acids. Trimming took 5 bases from V and 3 from J; bases not matched to a gene: 5. As DNA, the CDR3 is TGTGCCAGCAGCGTGGGGACAGGGAACTACGAGCAGTACTTC. Translated: CASSVGTGNYEQYF.

This clonotype was detected many times. V gene TRBV10-3 combines with J gene TRBJ2-1; D call uncertain. V lost 3 bases to trimming and J lost 0 bases, with 9 bases between them. The CDR3 spans 15 residues. Looked up from germline, CDR1 is ENHRY and CDR2 is SYGVKD. The CDR3 spells CAISDRSSSYNEQFF. In DNA form, the CDR3 reads TGTGCCATCAGTGACCGTTCGAGCTCCTACAATGAGCAGTTCTTC.

As for this clonotype: This may be a read error: a much more frequent sequence differs by one nucleotide. The chain joins TRBV2 to TRBJ2-1; 8 bases are a match to TRBD2. Germline CDR1 is SNHLY and CDR2 is FYNNEI. The V gene end was trimmed by 3 bases and the J gene end by 3 bases; junction bases not matched to a gene: 10. The CDR3 has 17 residues. CDR3 sequence reads: CASSESTPTSDYNEQFF. The CDR3 nucleotides read TGTGCCAGCAGTGAGTCGACCCCGACTAGCGACTACAATGAGCAGTTCTTC.

In this sample, this clonotype turned up many times. V is TRBV27 and J is TRBJ2-7; the D is unclear. CDR3 size: 13 residues. Germline values: CDR1 MNHEY, CDR2 SMNVEV (reference sequence). The V end was cut by 4 bases, the J end by 9 bases, with 16 bases between. The CDR3 is CASSSDTGVLQYF. For the CDR3, the DNA is TGTGCCAGCAGTTCCGACACGGGTGTTTTGCAGTACTTC.

The CDR3 sequence: CSASDPSLAGGRDEQFF. The DNA for the CDR3 is TGCAGTGCTAGTGACCCGAGCCTAGCGGGAGGTAGGGATGAGCAGTTCTTC. V gene TRBV20-1 combines with J gene TRBJ2-1; 11 nucleotides match TRBD2. V lost 3 bases to trimming and J lost 8 bases; unmatched junction nucleotides: 15. The V gene's germline CDR1 is DFQATT and CDR2 SNEGSKA (reference sequence). The CDR3 is 17 amino acids.

This clonotype was observed at least ten times. V gene TRBV28 combines with J gene TRBJ1-4; TRBD1 is a possible D gene (5 bases). This CDR3 is 16 amino acids long. With 3 bases removed from V and 8 bases from J, the gap between germline ends came to 19 bases. CDR1 is MDHEN and CDR2 is SYDVKM in the germline V gene. CDR3 residues: CASSFRVGELREKLFF. The CDR3 nucleotides are TGTGCCAGCAGTTTTAGAGTAGGGGAATTGAGGGAAAAACTGTTTTTT. The full variable domain, with the rest looked up from reference TRBV28 and TRBJ1-4, is DVKVTQSSRYLVKRTGEKVFLECVQDMDHENMFWYRQDPGLGLRLIYFSYDVKMKEKGDIPEGYSVSREKKERFSLILESASTNQTSMYLCASSFRVGELREKLFFGSGTQLSVL.

This clonotype was recorded many times. This chain uses TRBV27 with TRBJ1-2, with TRBD1 identical over 8 bases. Per germline, CDR1 MNHEY and CDR2 SMNVEV (reference sequence). The CDR3 consists of 14 residues. After removal of 5 bases from V and 6 bases from J, the junction contained 8 bases not matched to a gene. The CDR3 region has the DNA TGTGCCAGCAGTAGCGGACAGGGTTTCAATGGCTACACCTTC. This translates into CASSSGQGFNGYTF.

This clonotype was found many times. This chain links TRBV20-1 with TRBJ1-6; D not certain. CDR1 and CDR2 (germline): DFQATT, SNEGSKA (reference sequence). The V end was cut by 0 bases, the J end by 8 bases, with 14 bases between. The CDR3 covers 15 residues. The CDR3 region is CSARDSGRTDSPLHF. The CDR3 DNA sequence: TGCAGTGCTAGAGATTCGGGCAGGACGGATTCACCCCTCCACTTT.

This clonotype has ten or more counts. The chain employs TRBV2 and TRBJ1-2; 9 positions agree with TRBD1. Germline CDR1 reads SNHLY; CDR2 reads FYNNEI. The trim removed 2 bases at V and 2 bases at J, leaving 9 bases unmatched. CDR3 length: 17 residues. CDR3 in amino acids: CASSELFDRGENYGYTF. CDR3 DNA sequence: TGTGCCAGCAGTGAATTATTCGACAGGGGGGAAAACTATGGCTACACCTTC.

This clonotype was observed a handful of times. This rearrangement joins TRBV6-6 to TRBJ2-3, with TRBD1 matching over 10 bases. The germline V gene encodes CDR1 MNHNY and CDR2 SVGAGI (reference sequence). Trimming took 2 bases from V and 11 from J; bases not matched to a gene: 4. The CDR3 is made up of 13 amino acids. The CDR3 loop is CASSYRTGGRQYF. CDR3 in DNA: TGTGCCAGCAGTTACCGGACAGGGGGGAGGCAGTATTTT.

The chain uses TRBV12-3 or TRBV12-4 and TRBJ1-1, with 10 positions matching TRBD1. The CDR3 has 11 amino acids. This CDR3 is CARTGGTEAFF. CDR3 nucleotide sequence: TGTGCACGGACAGGGGGGACTGAAGCTTTCTTT.

This clonotype was detected many times. This chain connects TRBV6-1 to TRBJ2-2; TRBD1 agrees at 7 bases. The CDR3 has 19 amino acids. V shed 3 bases, J shed 7 bases, and the junction held 20 bases outside the gene matches. The germline V gene encodes CDR1 MNHNS and CDR2 SASEGT. CDR3 amino acids: CASSDWTGTDFSGGGELFF. For the CDR3, the DNA is TGTGCCAGCAGTGACTGGACGGGGACAGACTTCTCGGGCGGCGGGGAGCTGTTTTTT.

The sample holds a few counts of this clonotype. The rearrangement joins TRBV20-1 to TRBJ2-1; D gene unclear. The CDR3 totals 12 residues. V shed 0 bases and J shed 7 bases, with 7 bases lying between them. CDR1 and CDR2 from the germline V gene are DFQATT and SNEGSKA (reference sequence). CDR3: CSARDWRNEQFF. DNA of the CDR3: TGCAGTGCTAGAGATTGGCGGAATGAGCAGTTCTTC.

The chain uses TRBV19 and TRBJ2-1; D might be TRBD2 (5 bases). CDR1 and CDR2 from the germline V gene are LNHDA and SQIVND (reference sequence). Trimming pared 3 bases from V and 5 bases from J, leaving 8 bases between. The CDR3 sequence is 13 residues long. The chain's CDR3 is CASSISTNNEQFF. The CDR3 nucleotides are TGTGCCAGTAGTATCTCGACTAACAATGAGCAGTTCTTC.

The CDR3 nucleotides read TGTGCCAGCAGCTCCGGACTTCAAGATACGCAGTATTTT. It yields the protein CASSSGLQDTQYF. This rearrangement joins TRBV11-2 to TRBJ2-3; D is perhaps TRBD2 (5 bases). CDR3 length equals 13 residues. Germline V lookup: CDR1 SGHAT, CDR2 FQNNGV. Between the trimmed V and J ends, which lost 4 bases and 5 bases, there was a span of 10 bases. The complete variable domain, with remaining parts taken from reference TRBV11-2 and TRBJ2-3, reads EAGVAQSPRYKIIEKRQSVAFWCNPISGHATLYWYQQILGQGPKLLIQFQNNGVVDDSQLPKDRFSAERLKGVDSTLKIQPAKLEDSAVYLCASSSGLQDTQYFGPGTRLTVL.

The rearrangement uses TRBV2 and TRBJ1-3; tentative D call: TRBD1 (5 bases). The CDR3 contains 13 residues. Germline CDR1 SNHLY, CDR2 FYNNEI. Deletions cut 6 bases from V and 4 bases from J, with 10 bases between. For the CDR3, the DNA is TGTGCCAGCAGGGGCAGGGAAGGAAACACCATATATTTT. Amino acid sequence: CASRGREGNTIYF.

The chain has TRBV28 and TRBJ1-5; D is perhaps TRBD1 (6 bases). This CDR3 comprises 19 residues. Germline V gene sequence: CDR1 MDHEN, CDR2 SYDVKM. The V and J ends lost 5 bases and 3 bases respectively, with 26 bases between them. The CDR3 DNA reads TGTGCCAGCAGTCCAAAGACCGGGACACTAAGAGGGACCAATCAGCCCCAGCATTTT. Its protein is CASSPKTGTLRGTNQPQHF.

In this sample, this clonotype turned up a few times. The chain is built from TRBV6-1 and TRBJ2-3, with D possibly TRBD2 on 6 matching bases. V was shortened by 2 bases and J by 1 base, with 22 bases between the two germline ends. This CDR3 region has 19 residues. Germline-derived CDR1 and CDR2 are MNHNS and SASEGT. The CDR3 DNA reads TGTGCCAGCAGTGAATCCCGCGCGGTCGGGGGAGAGCGCACAGATACGCAGTATTTT. It translates to CASSESRAVGGERTDTQYF.

CDR3 loop: CSARDREGNYEQYF. In nucleotides, the CDR3 is TGCAGTGCTAGAGATCGGGAGGGAAACTACGAGCAGTACTTC. The V and J genes are TRBV20-1 and TRBJ2-7, with 8 bases identical to TRBD2. Trimming at V came to 0 bases and at J to 3 bases, leaving 4 bases not matched to a gene. The germline CDR1 and CDR2 sequences are DFQATT and SNEGSKA (reference sequence). The CDR3 length is 14 residues.

This clonotype was seen at least ten times. The DNA of the CDR3 is TGCGCCAGCAGCTGGGGGGACTATGGCTACACCTTC. This encodes CASSWGDYGYTF. J is TRBJ1-2 and V is TRBV5-1, with D perhaps TRBD1 (5 bases). The germline gives CDR1 SGHRS, CDR2 YFSETQ. V gave up 3 bases and J gave up 3 bases, with 6 bases separating them. The CDR3 has 12 amino acids.

The chain links TRBV12-3 or TRBV12-4 to TRBJ1-4, with D unclear. Trimming shortened V by 5 bases and J by 0 bases, and 10 bases separated the two germline ends. The CDR3 extends over 15 amino acids. The CDR3 coding sequence is TGTGCCAGCAGTCCCGCGACACCAACTAATGAAAAACTGTTTTTT. It codes for CASSPATPTNEKLFF.

This clonotype was seen at least ten times. This chain uses TRBV20-1 with TRBJ2-1; 11 nucleotides match TRBD2. This CDR3 has 13 residues. V was clipped by 6 bases and J by 8 bases; unmatched bases: 6. The germline CDR1 and CDR2 sequences are DFQATT and SNEGSKA (reference sequence). CDR3 in amino acids: CSAPGLAVDEQFF. The CDR3 coding sequence is TGCAGTGCGCCGGGACTAGCGGTCGATGAGCAGTTCTTC.

This clonotype was observed many times. The CDR3 sequence: CVAGTPFSYNEQFF. The CDR3 nucleotides are TGTGTCGCGGGTACCCCGTTCTCATACAATGAGCAGTTCTTC. This chain links TRBV28 with TRBJ2-1, with D tentatively TRBD2 (5 bases). Germline CDR1 and CDR2: MDHEN and SYDVKM. The CDR3 covers 14 residues.

This clonotype was detected a few times. The chain employs TRBV5-1 and TRBJ2-7; D gene ambiguous. Between the trimmed V and J ends, which lost 0 bases and 4 bases, there was a span of 8 bases. The germline gives CDR1 SGHRS, CDR2 YFSETQ. This CDR3 has 13 amino acids. The CDR3 DNA is TGCGCCAGCAGCTTGGAATCCTCGTACGAGCAGTACTTC. Translated: CASSLESSYEQYF. Together with reference TRBV5-1 and TRBJ2-7, the CDR3 gives the full variable domain: KAGVTQTPRYLIKTRGQQVTLSCSPISGHRSVSWYQQTPGQGLQFLFEYFSETQRNKGNFPGRFSGRQFSNSRSEMNVSTLELGDSALYLCASSLESSYEQYFGPGTRLTVT.

This clonotype showed up many times. The chain links TRBV30 to TRBJ2-3, with a tentative D call TRBD1 (5 bases). Trimming stripped 2 bases from V and 2 bases from J, with 11 bases between. Germline V lookup: CDR1 GTSNPN, CDR2 SVGIG (reference sequence). The CDR3 contains 14 residues. The CDR3 protein is CAWSKTGFTDTQYF. DNA of the CDR3: TGTGCCTGGAGTAAAACAGGATTCACAGATACGCAGTATTTT.